This T cell receptor beta chain derives from a study of blood T cell repertoires in COVID-19. Study overall: Specimens from acute and convalescent COVID-19 originated in the United States, Italy and Spain. T cells, B-cell-depleted T cells, or PBMCs supplied cDNA or gDNA.

Looked up from germline, CDR1 is ENHRY and CDR2 is SYGVKD. Trimming shortened V by 9 bases and J by 7 bases, and 18 bases separated the two germline ends. The CDR3 extends over 14 amino acids. Study processing details: Nucleated cell number was recorded as an estimate derived from reference gene primer amplification. Method: immunoSEQ multiplex PCR; TCRdb's copy keeps in-frame clones and lacks some. The V and J calls and clone size come from that table; D and trimming were worked out from the DNA. The data hold some 47,000 clones, with under 90% observed a single time. The source of this sequence is a human donor in a cohort sampled during active COVID-19. Sequenced input: peripheral blood. The chain employs TRBV10-3 and TRBJ1-4; perhaps TRBD1 as D (6 bases). CDR3 DNA: TGTGCCATATCCACCCGGGGGGGCGGTGAAAAACTGTTTTTT. This gives the protein CAISTRGGGEKLFF.